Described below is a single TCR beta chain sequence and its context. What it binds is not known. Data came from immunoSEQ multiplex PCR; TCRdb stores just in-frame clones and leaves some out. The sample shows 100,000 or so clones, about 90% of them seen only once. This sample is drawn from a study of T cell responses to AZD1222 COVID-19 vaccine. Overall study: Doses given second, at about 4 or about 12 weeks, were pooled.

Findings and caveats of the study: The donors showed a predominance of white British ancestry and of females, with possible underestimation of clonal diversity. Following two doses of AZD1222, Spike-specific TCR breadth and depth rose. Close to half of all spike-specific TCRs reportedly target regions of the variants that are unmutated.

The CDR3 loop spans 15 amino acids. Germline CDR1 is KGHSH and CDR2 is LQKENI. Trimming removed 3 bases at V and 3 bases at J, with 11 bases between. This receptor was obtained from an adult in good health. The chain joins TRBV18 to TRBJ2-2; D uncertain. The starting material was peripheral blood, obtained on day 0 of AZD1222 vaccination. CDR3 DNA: TGTGCCAGCTCACCGCGTGGTGCGGACACCGGGGAGCTGTTTTTT. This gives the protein CASSPRGADTGELFF. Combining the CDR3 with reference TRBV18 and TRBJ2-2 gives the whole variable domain NAGVMQNPRHLVRRRGQEARLRCSPMKGHSHVYWYRQLPEEGLKFMVYLQKENIIDESGMPKERFSAEFPKEGPSILRIQQVVRGDSAAYFCASSPRGADTGELFFGEGSRLTVL.